These 21 T cell receptor beta chains originate from one sample sequenced in a study of blood T cell repertoires in COVID-19. TCRdb's table, derived via immunoSEQ multiplex PCR, lists solely in-frame clones and lacks some. Seen here are around 180,000 clones, roughly 81% observed once, and the top ten hold 12%. Material for sequencing was peripheral blood. The receptors come from a woman older than 75 with COVID-19, enrolled during active disease.

The V call is TRBV5-5, the J call TRBJ2-7, with D perhaps matching TRBD1 (6 bases). The germline CDR1 and CDR2 sequences are SGHKS and YYEKEE (reference sequence). The V end was cut by 7 bases, the J end by 2 bases, with 22 bases between. The CDR3 contains 16 residues. In DNA form, the CDR3 reads TGTGCCAGCCACGGAGACGGGTTACAGGGAACCTACGAGCAGTACTTC. Translating it yields CASHGDGLQGTYEQYF. Complete variable domain (other parts from reference TRBV5-5 and TRBJ2-7): DAGVTQSPTHLIKTRGQQVTLRCSPISGHKSVSWYQQVLGQGPQFIFQYYEKEERGRGNFPDRFSARQFPNYSSELNVNALLLGDSALYLCASHGDGLQGTYEQYFGPGTRLTVT.

Regarding this clone: Mismatch with germline at one junction end may stem from a read error. The CDR3 DNA reads as TGTGCCAGTAGTATTGGACAGTTTAGCGATCAGCCCCAGCATTTT. Translating gives CASSIGQFSDQPQHF. The rearrangement uses TRBV19 and TRBJ1-5, with a weak D call TRBD1 (6 bases). The germline V gene encodes CDR1 LNHDA and CDR2 SQIVND (reference sequence). The CDR3 is 15 residues long.

The chain links TRBV6-5 to TRBJ1-3; D is unresolved. Germline V gene data show CDR1 as MNHEY and CDR2 as SVGAGI. The V gene lost 8 bases and the J gene lost 1 base, with 9 bases spanning the gap. The CDR3 contains 13 residues. CDR3 in amino acids: CASEGRSGNTIYF. DNA of the CDR3: TGTGCCAGCGAGGGAAGGTCTGGAAACACCATATATTTT.

The table lists this clone with a count of one. The gene calls are TRBV7-8 and TRBJ2-7; D perhaps matches TRBD2 (6 bases). The CDR3 contains 19 residues. Germline values: CDR1 SGHVS, CDR2 FQNEAQ. Trimming cost V 0 bases and J 3 bases, with 24 bases left between them. CDR3 sequence reads: CASSLALLYRSSGVYEQYF. The CDR3, as DNA: TGTGCCAGCAGCTTAGCATTATTGTATCGGAGTAGCGGAGTCTACGAGCAGTACTTC.

This clone appeared a single time. The chain recombines TRBV18 with TRBJ1-3, with TRBD1 identical over 11 bases. CDR1 KGHSH and CDR2 LQKENI come from the germline V gene. The CDR3 extends over 16 amino acids. Trimming at V came to 5 bases and at J to 6 bases, leaving 9 bases not matched to a gene. The CDR3 protein is CASSFRDRGMKNTIYF. In DNA form, the CDR3 reads TGTGCCAGCTCATTCCGGGACAGGGGGATGAAAAACACCATATATTTT.

CDR3 in amino acids: CASSYQTSGRNTQYF. The CDR3 DNA reads TGTGCCAGCAGTTACCAGACTAGCGGGAGAAATACGCAGTATTTT. The chain recombines TRBV6-5 with TRBJ2-3; 12 bases line up with TRBD2. Germline CDR1 MNHEY, CDR2 SVGAGI. Trimming removed 2 bases from V and 7 bases from J; junction bases left unmatched: 4. CDR3 length: 15 amino acids.

The chain has TRBV7-3 and TRBJ2-5, with 11 bases matching TRBD2. The CDR3 runs 13 residues. Germline V gene data show CDR1 as SGHTA and CDR2 as FQGTGA. With V trimmed by 5 bases and J by 7 bases, 3 bases remained unmatched. The CDR3 DNA follows: TGTGCCAGCAGCAGTACTAGCGGGGGGACCCAGTACTTC. Amino acid sequence: CASSSTSGGTQYF.

V is TRBV9 and J is TRBJ1-1; no clear D. V was clipped by 3 bases and J by 4 bases, with 4 bases between them. This CDR3 has 11 amino acids. The germline V gene has CDR1 SGDLS and CDR2 YYNGEE. The CDR3 loop is CASSAGTEAFF. DNA of the CDR3: TGTGCCAGCAGCGCAGGCACTGAAGCTTTCTTT.

The chain uses TRBV11-2 and TRBJ2-5; 8 bases map to TRBD2. The V segment lost 6 bases and the J segment 1 base; nucleotides outside the gene matches: 16. Germline values: CDR1 SGHAT, CDR2 FQNNGV. This CDR3 contains 18 residues. The CDR3 protein is CASRRGREGLPRQETQYF. DNA of the CDR3: TGTGCCAGCAGGCGGGGACGGGAGGGCCTCCCCCGCCAAGAGACCCAGTACTTC.

V gene TRBV2 combines with J gene TRBJ2-2, with 8 bases aligning to TRBD1. This CDR3 is 15 amino acids long. J gave up 6 bases and V 5 bases, and 8 bases lay outside the gene matches. Germline CDR1 is SNHLY and CDR2 is FYNNEI. As DNA, the CDR3 is TGTGCCAGCAGTCTTGGACAGGGTGGATCCGGGGAGCTGTTTTTT. It yields the protein CASSLGQGGSGELFF.

The chain links TRBV5-4 to TRBJ1-2; 8 positions match TRBD1. The J segment lost 3 bases and the V segment lost 0 bases, leaving 4 bases of the junction unmatched. In germline, CDR1 is SGHNT, CDR2 YYREEE (reference sequence). The CDR3 consists of 15 residues. The CDR3 sequence: CASSLGTGQDYGYTF. The CDR3 DNA sequence: TGTGCCAGCAGCTTGGGGACAGGGCAGGACTATGGCTACACCTTC.

The CDR3 spells CAIVQGYNEQFF. CDR3 DNA: TGTGCCATCGTACAGGGTTACAATGAGCAGTTCTTC. The chain has TRBV7-9 and TRBJ2-1; D perhaps matches TRBD1 (6 bases). The germline V and J ends were trimmed by 10 bases and 4 bases, with 11 bases remaining between them. Germline V lookup: CDR1 SEHNR, CDR2 FQNEAQ (reference sequence). The CDR3 runs to 12 residues.

This sequence joins TRBV28 and TRBJ1-5; 7 nucleotides line up with TRBD1. The CDR3 consists of 16 residues. Unmatched junction bases numbered 7, after V lost 3 bases and J lost 2 bases. Germline loops: CDR1 MDHEN, CDR2 SYDVKM. CDR3 amino acids: CASSFGGRGGNQPQHF. CDR3 nucleotide sequence: TGTGCCAGCAGTTTCGGTGGCAGGGGGGGCAATCAGCCCCAGCATTTT.

The chain combines TRBV6-5 with TRBJ1-1; D unclear. This CDR3 has 13 amino acids. Per germline, CDR1 MNHEY and CDR2 SVGAGI. Trimming removed 10 bases at V and 3 bases at J, with 15 bases between. As DNA, the CDR3 is TGTGCCACTCGGGGTCCTGGGCACACTGAAGCTTTCTTT. This sequence encodes CATRGPGHTEAFF.

The chain employs TRBV7-9 and TRBJ1-4, with D perhaps TRBD1 (5 bases). This CDR3 is 14 amino acids long. Germline loops: CDR1 SEHNR, CDR2 FQNEAQ (reference sequence). V lost 1 base and J lost 8, with 11 bases in between. CDR3 protein: CASSLVQGGEKLFF. CDR3 DNA: TGTGCCAGCAGCTTAGTGCAGGGTGGCGAAAAACTGTTTTTT. Full variable domain (rest looked up from reference TRBV7-9 and TRBJ1-4): DTGVSQNPRHKITKRGQNVTFRCDPISEHNRLYWYRQTLGQGPEFLTYFQNEAQLEKSRLLSDRFSAERPKGSFSTLEIQRTEQGDSAMYLCASSLVQGGEKLFFGSGTQLSVL.

This clone was seen a single time. The chain combines TRBV4-1 with TRBJ1-2; 9 bases are shared with TRBD1. Germline V gene data show CDR1 as MGHRA and CDR2 as YSYEKL. This CDR3 spans 16 amino acids. With V trimmed by 3 bases and J by 5 bases, 10 bases remained unmatched. In nucleotides, the CDR3 is TGCGCCAGCAGCCAGCCGCTAGCCGGGACAGGGTATGGCTACACCTTC. Residues: CASSQPLAGTGYGYTF.

In this sample, this clone turned up many times. The J gene is TRBJ2-7, the V gene TRBV1; TRBD2, the table's D call, lacks a check against the DNA. TRBV1 is a documented pseudogene. CDR3 length equals 17 residues. In nucleotides, the CDR3 is TGCACCAGCAGCCCCGTAGCGGGAGGGGTGCTTGGGTACGAGCAGTACTTC. As protein: CTSSPVAGGVLGYEQYF.

This clone was observed a single time. The chain links TRBV7-9 to TRBJ1-3; perhaps TRBD1 as D (5 bases). V was clipped by 6 bases and J by 3 bases, with 12 bases between them. CDR3 size: 14 residues. CDR1 and CDR2 (germline): SEHNR, FQNEAQ (reference sequence). The CDR3 loop is CASRQGVNGNTIYF. The CDR3 DNA is TGTGCCAGCAGGCAGGGTGTAAATGGAAACACCATATATTTT.

This clone was observed once. J is TRBJ1-1 and V is TRBV7-9; maybe TRBD1 (5 bases). There are 14 residues in the CDR3. CDR1 SEHNR and CDR2 FQNEAQ come from the germline V gene (reference sequence). Deletions cut 2 bases from V and 7 bases from J, with 14 bases between. The CDR3 nucleotides read TGTGCCAGCAGCTTAATTCGAGGTAGGGGTGAAGCTTTCTTT. It encodes CASSLIRGRGEAFF.

This chain joins TRBV11-3 and TRBJ2-1, with TRBD2 identical over 7 bases. This CDR3 contains 13 residues. The germline gives CDR1 SGHNT, CDR2 YENEEA. With 4 bases clipped from V and 13 bases from J, the junction kept 10 bases outside the gene matches. The CDR3 reads CASSSRVREAQFF. CDR3 coding DNA: TGTGCCAGCAGCTCAAGGGTCCGGGAGGCTCAGTTCTTC.

This clone was detected only once. The chain links TRBV2 to TRBJ2-2, with D hard to call. CDR1 is SNHLY, CDR2 FYNNEI, per germline. V gave up 7 bases and J gave up 3 bases, with 6 bases separating them. This CDR3 region has 12 residues. The CDR3, as DNA: TGTGCCAGCAACTACCACACCGGGGAGCTGTTTTTT. This encodes CASNYHTGELFF.